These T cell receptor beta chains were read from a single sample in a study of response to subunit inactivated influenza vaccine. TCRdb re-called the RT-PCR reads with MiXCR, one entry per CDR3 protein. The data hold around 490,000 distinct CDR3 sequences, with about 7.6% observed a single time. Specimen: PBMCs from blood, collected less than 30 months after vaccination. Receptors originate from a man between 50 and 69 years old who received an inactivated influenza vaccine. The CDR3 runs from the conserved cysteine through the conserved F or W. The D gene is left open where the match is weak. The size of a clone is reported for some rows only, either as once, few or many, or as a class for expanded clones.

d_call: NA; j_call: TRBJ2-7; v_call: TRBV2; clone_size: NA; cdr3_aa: CASSEDSGIPYEQYF; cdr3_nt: TGTGCCAGCAGTGAAGATTCGGGTATTCCCTACGAGCAGTACTTC
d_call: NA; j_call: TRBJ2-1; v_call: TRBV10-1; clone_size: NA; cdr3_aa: CASNTRRSYNEQFF; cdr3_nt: TGCGCCAGTAATACACGGAGGTCCTACAATGAGCAGTTCTTC
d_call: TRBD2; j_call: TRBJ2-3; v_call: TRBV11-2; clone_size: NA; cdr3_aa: CASSPHLGSGGMSTDTQYF; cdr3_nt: TGTGCCAGCAGCCCCCACTTAGGTAGCGGGGGGATGAGCACAGATACGCAGTATTTT
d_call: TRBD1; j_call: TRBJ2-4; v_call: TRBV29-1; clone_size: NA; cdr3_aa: CSVEGQSRNIQYF; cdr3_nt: TGCAGCGTTGAGGGACAGTCTCGGAACATTCAGTACTTC
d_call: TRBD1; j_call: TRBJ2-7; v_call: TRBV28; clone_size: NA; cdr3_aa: CASSLRGRLEQYF; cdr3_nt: TGTGCCAGCAGTTTAAGGGGGCGCCTTGAGCAGTACTTC
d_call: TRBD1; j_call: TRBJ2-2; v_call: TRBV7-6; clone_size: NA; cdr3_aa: CASTLGQGHTGELFF; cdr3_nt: TGTGCCAGCACCTTGGGACAGGGGCACACCGGGGAGCTGTTTTTT
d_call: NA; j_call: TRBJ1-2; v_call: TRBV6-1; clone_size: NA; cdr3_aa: CASSPHGVDYGYTF; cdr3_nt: TGTGCCAGCAGTCCCCACGGGGTCGACTATGGCTACACCTTC
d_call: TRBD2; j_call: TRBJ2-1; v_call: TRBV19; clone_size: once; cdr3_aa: CASSSGRGTYNEQFF; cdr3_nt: TGTGCCAGTAGTAGCGGGAGGGGCACCTACAATGAGCAGTTCTTC
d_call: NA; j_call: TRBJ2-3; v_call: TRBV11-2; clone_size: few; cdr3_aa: CASSLSPEQSTDTQYF; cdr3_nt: TGTGCCAGCAGCTTATCGCCCGAACAAAGCACAGATACGCAGTATTTT
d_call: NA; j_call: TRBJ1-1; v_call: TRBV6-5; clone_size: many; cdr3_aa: CASSYDPGVKTEAFF; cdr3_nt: TGTGCCAGCAGTTACGACCCGGGGGTGAAGACTGAAGCTTTCTTT
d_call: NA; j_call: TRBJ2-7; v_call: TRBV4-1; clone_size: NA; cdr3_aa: CASSQSTAYEQYF; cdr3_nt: TGCGCCAGCAGCCAGTCAACAGCCTACGAGCAGTACTTC
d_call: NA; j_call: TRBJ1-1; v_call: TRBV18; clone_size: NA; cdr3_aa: CASSPRGSSSEAFF; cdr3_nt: TGTGCCAGCTCCCCCCGGGGCTCCTCGTCTGAAGCTTTCTTT
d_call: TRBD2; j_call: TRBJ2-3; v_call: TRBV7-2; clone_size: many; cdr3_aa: CASSLLTSGGHTQYF; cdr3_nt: TGTGCCAGCAGCTTATTGACTAGCGGGGGACATACGCAGTATTTT
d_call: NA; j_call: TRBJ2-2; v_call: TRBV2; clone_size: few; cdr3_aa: CASRDPAETGELFF; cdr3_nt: TGTGCCAGCAGAGACCCAGCGGAGACCGGGGAGCTGTTTTTT
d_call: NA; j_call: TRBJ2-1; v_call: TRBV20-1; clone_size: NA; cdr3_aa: CSAERGLPYNEQFF; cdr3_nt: TGCAGTGCGGAACGGGGGCTCCCCTACAATGAGCAGTTCTTC
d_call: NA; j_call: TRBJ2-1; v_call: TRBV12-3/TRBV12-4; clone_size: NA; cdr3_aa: CASSARGVPYNEQFF; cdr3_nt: TGTGCCAGCAGTGCAAGGGGGGTACCGTACAATGAGCAGTTCTTC
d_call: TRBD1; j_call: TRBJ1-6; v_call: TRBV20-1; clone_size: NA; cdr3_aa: CSARTGNPLHF; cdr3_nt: TGCAGTGCAAGGACAGGGAATCCCCTCCACTTT
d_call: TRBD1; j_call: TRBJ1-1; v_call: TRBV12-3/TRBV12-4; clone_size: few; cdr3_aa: CASSFQGADTEAFF; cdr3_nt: TGTGCCAGCAGTTTTCAGGGGGCGGACACTGAAGCTTTCTTT
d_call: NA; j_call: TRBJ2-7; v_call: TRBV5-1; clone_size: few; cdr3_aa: CASSGRGVYEQYF; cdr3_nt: TGCGCCAGCTCGGGCCGGGGAGTCTACGAGCAGTACTTC
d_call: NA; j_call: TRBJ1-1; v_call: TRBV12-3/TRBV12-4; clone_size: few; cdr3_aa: CASRQQQGTEAFF; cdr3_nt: TGTGCCAGCAGGCAACAACAGGGCACTGAAGCTTTCTTT
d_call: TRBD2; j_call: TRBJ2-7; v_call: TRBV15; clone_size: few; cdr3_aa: CATSSRTSGEQYF; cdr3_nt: TGTGCCACCAGCAGCAGGACTAGTGGCGAGCAGTACTTC
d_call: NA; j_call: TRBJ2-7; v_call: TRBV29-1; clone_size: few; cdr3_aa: CSVVGISYEQYF; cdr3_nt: TGCAGCGTTGTGGGGATTTCCTACGAGCAGTACTTC